This TCR beta chain was profiled in a study of cytomegalovirus exposure and HLA in healthy donors. Study conclusions and caveats: The study labeled about 160 TCR beta chains cytomegalovirus-associated. For most TCR beta V segments, an earlier analysis put the productive rate at about 90% or about 30% of the time. In a later analysis, specific HLA alleles were associated with 16,000 or so TCR beta sequences at a 0.05 false discovery rate. CMV serostatus was the sole immune exposure data available.

Trimming removed 0 bases at V and 3 bases at J, with 8 bases between. The germline gives CDR1 MGHRA, CDR2 YSYEKL. The CDR3 runs 15 residues. With 60 Vbeta and 13 Jbeta primers, the PCR was carried out. Assay: immunoSEQ multiplex PCR; the TCRdb copy retains only in-frame clones and omits some. The sample has 150,000 to 200,000 clones, over 75% seen once. On this clone: What it recognizes is unknown.

Input material: PBMCs. The chain uses TRBV4-1 and TRBJ1-4; D ambiguous. The receptor comes from a woman aged 18-29 years in good health and CMV-seronegative. CDR3 amino acids: CASSQEGRANEKLFF. The CDR3 DNA is TGCGCCAGCAGCCAAGAAGGGCGGGCTAATGAAAAACTGTTTTTT.